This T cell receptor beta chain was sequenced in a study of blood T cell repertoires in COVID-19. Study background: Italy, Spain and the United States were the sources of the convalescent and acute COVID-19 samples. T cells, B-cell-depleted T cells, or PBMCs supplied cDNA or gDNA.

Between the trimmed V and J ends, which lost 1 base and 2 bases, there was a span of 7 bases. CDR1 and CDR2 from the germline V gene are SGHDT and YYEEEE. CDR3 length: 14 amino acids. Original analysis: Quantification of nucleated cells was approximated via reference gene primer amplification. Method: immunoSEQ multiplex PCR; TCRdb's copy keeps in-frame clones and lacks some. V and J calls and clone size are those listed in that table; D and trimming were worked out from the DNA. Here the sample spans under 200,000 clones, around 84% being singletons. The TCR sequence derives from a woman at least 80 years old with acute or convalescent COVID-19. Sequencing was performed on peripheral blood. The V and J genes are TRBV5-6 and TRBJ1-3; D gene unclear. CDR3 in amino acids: CASSLWWPGNTIYF. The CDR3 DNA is TGTGCCAGCAGCTTGTGGTGGCCTGGAAACACCATATATTTT.